This entry features one T cell receptor beta chain sequence. Its antigen remains unidentified. Nothing much larger sits one base from this clone, and base qualities are not available. The data were obtained in a study of control samples from healthy donors and cancer patients (TCRdb year 2020). Library method: the immunoSEQ multiplex PCR assay. This is the immuneACCESS table as TCRdb keeps it, with only in-frame sequences that have V and J called. A part of the clones is gone; compared with another copy, unresolved V genes explain less than half, and the rest is unexplained. In all, the sample holds tens of thousands of clones, and approximately 91% of those were seen once. The top ten clonotypes cover roughly 7% of the sample. Sequencing was done on a sample of blood. This TCR derives from a man aged 50-59 years in good health.

The nucleotide sequence is given as TGTGCCAGCAGTTACGCGGGGGGCGTACATACGCAGTATTTT. Its product reads: CASSYAGGVHTQYF. Recombination connected TRBV6-5 to TRBJ2-3; TRBD2 fits 8 bases in the junction. V trim: 2 bases; J trim: 7 bases; unmatched bases: 5. CDR1 and CDR2 (MNHEY, SVGAGI) derive from the germline V gene. Including the terminal cysteine and phenylalanine, the CDR3 comprises 14 residues. Only the CDR3 DNA is retained, 42 bases long and in frame from the first base.